Listed below are T cell receptor beta chains from one sample, sequenced in a study of beta chain features in type 1 diabetes. Clones were sequenced by immunoSEQ multiplex PCR, and TCRdb holds only the in-frame ones, with some missing. This table has 300,000 to 350,000 clones, approximately 13% appearing once. Sequencing was carried out using naive CD4+ T cells from blood. These receptors were collected from a woman younger than 35 with type 1 diabetes. Both conserved end residues are part of each CDR3. Each record gives: clone size, V gene, D gene, J gene, CDR3 protein, CDR3 DNA. A D gene is named only where the DNA matches it firmly. Clone sizes are given selectively: once, few, many, or a class where the clone is expanded.

abundance: .
v_gene: TRBV16
d_gene: TRBD2
j_gene: TRBJ2-1
CDR3aa: CASSHSSPTSGTYNEQFF
CDR3nt: TGTGCCAGCAGCCATTCCTCCCCGACTAGCGGTACCTACAATGAGCAGTTCTTC

abundance: few
v_gene: TRBV29-1
d_gene: .
j_gene: TRBJ1-1
CDR3aa: CSAYEAFF
CDR3nt: TGCAGCGCGTATGAAGCTTTCTTT

abundance: .
v_gene: TRBV19
d_gene: TRBD2
j_gene: TRBJ2-1
CDR3aa: CASLRGTSGGTREQFF
CDR3nt: TGTGCCAGCCTGAGAGGGACTAGCGGGGGGACAAGGGAGCAGTTCTTC

abundance: .
v_gene: TRBV28
d_gene: .
j_gene: TRBJ2-7
CDR3aa: CASSLGRGSAYEQYF
CDR3nt: TGTGCCTCTTCCTTGGGGCGGGGATCGGCCTACGAGCAGTACTTC

abundance: few
v_gene: TRBV12-5
d_gene: .
j_gene: TRBJ1-5
CDR3aa: CASGLGGGPQHF
CDR3nt: TGTGCTAGTGGACTCGGGGGTGGGCCCCAGCATTTT

abundance: few
v_gene: TRBV7-9
d_gene: TRBD1
j_gene: TRBJ1-1
CDR3aa: CASRGQPEDTEAFF
CDR3nt: TGTGCCAGCAGGGGACAGCCAGAGGACACTGAAGCTTTCTTT

abundance: .
v_gene: TRBV19
d_gene: TRBD1
j_gene: TRBJ1-4
CDR3aa: CASSPGTVNEKLFF
CDR3nt: TGTGCCAGTAGCCCCGGGACAGTGAATGAAAAACTGTTTTTT

abundance: few
v_gene: TRBV30
d_gene: TRBD2
j_gene: TRBJ2-1
CDR3aa: CAWSVSGSGRGEQFF
CDR3nt: TGTGCCTGGAGTGTTAGCGGGAGTGGGCGGGGTGAGCAGTTCTTC

abundance: few
v_gene: TRBV7-6
d_gene: TRBD2
j_gene: TRBJ2-1
CDR3aa: CASSPARTSGRQEQFF
CDR3nt: TGTGCCAGCAGCCCAGCACGGACTAGCGGGAGACAGGAGCAGTTCTTC

abundance: .
v_gene: TRBV9
d_gene: .
j_gene: TRBJ2-3
CDR3aa: CASSVSGVSTDTQYF
CDR3nt: TGTGCCAGCAGCGTAAGCGGTGTGAGCACAGATACGCAGTATTTT

abundance: .
v_gene: TRBV2
d_gene: .
j_gene: TRBJ1-5
CDR3aa: CASSEDFQPQHF
CDR3nt: TGTGCCAGCAGTGAAGACTTCCAGCCCCAGCATTTT

abundance: few
v_gene: TRBV2
d_gene: TRBD1
j_gene: TRBJ2-7
CDR3aa: CASRDRGNEQYF
CDR3nt: TGTGCCAGCAGGGACAGGGGGAACGAGCAGTACTTC

abundance: .
v_gene: TRBV28
d_gene: TRBD1
j_gene: TRBJ1-4
CDR3aa: CASSLPGQQEKLFF
CDR3nt: TGTGCCAGCAGTTTACCGGGACAGCAAGAAAAACTGTTTTTT

abundance: few
v_gene: TRBV28
d_gene: .
j_gene: TRBJ2-1
CDR3aa: CASTPGAARGYNEQFF
CDR3nt: TGTGCCAGCACCCCAGGGGCAGCCAGGGGATACAATGAGCAGTTCTTC

abundance: few
v_gene: TRBV7-9
d_gene: .
j_gene: TRBJ1-1
CDR3aa: CASSRGPPAEAFF
CDR3nt: TGTGCCAGCAGCCGAGGGCCCCCAGCTGAAGCTTTCTTT

abundance: few
v_gene: TRBV7-3
d_gene: TRBD2
j_gene: TRBJ2-5
CDR3aa: CASSQGTSMQTQYF
CDR3nt: TGTGCCAGCAGCCAAGGGACTAGCATGCAGACCCAGTACTTC

abundance: .
v_gene: TRBV5-1
d_gene: TRBD1
j_gene: TRBJ2-5
CDR3aa: CASSVDRGGETQYF
CDR3nt: TGCGCCAGCAGCGTAGACAGGGGAGGAGAGACCCAGTACTTC

abundance: .
v_gene: TRBV6-5
d_gene: .
j_gene: TRBJ1-3
CDR3aa: CASSLLSGNTIYF
CDR3nt: TGTGCCAGCAGTCTTCTTTCTGGAAACACCATATATTTT

abundance: .
v_gene: TRBV7-2
d_gene: .
j_gene: TRBJ2-3
CDR3aa: CASSLRSGGTDTQYF
CDR3nt: TGTGCCAGCAGCTTAAGATCAGGGGGCACAGATACGCAGTATTTT

abundance: .
v_gene: TRBV29-1
d_gene: TRBD2
j_gene: TRBJ2-7
CDR3aa: CSVGAGGTYEQYF
CDR3nt: TGCAGCGTTGGGGCGGGAGGCACCTACGAGCAGTACTTC

abundance: few
v_gene: TRBV5-4
d_gene: .
j_gene: TRBJ2-4
CDR3aa: CASSFGGENIQYF
CDR3nt: TGTGCCAGCAGCTTCGGGGGAGAAAACATTCAGTACTTC

abundance: .
v_gene: TRBV9
d_gene: .
j_gene: TRBJ1-2
CDR3aa: CASSVVPSLNF
CDR3nt: TGTGCCAGCAGCGTAGTACCCTCACTCAACTTC

abundance: .
v_gene: TRBV18
d_gene: .
j_gene: TRBJ1-1
CDR3aa: CASSPNKYNTEAFF
CDR3nt: TGTGCCAGCTCACCTAACAAGTACAACACTGAAGCTTTCTTT

abundance: .
v_gene: TRBV7-9
d_gene: .
j_gene: TRBJ2-5
CDR3aa: CASSLARQVGETQYF
CDR3nt: TGTGCCAGCAGCTTAGCGCGACAGGTCGGAGAGACCCAGTACTTC

abundance: .
v_gene: TRBV5-4
d_gene: TRBD1
j_gene: TRBJ2-3
CDR3aa: CASSLGGRDTQYF
CDR3nt: TGTGCCAGCAGCTTAGGGGGCAGGGATACGCAGTATTTT

abundance: few
v_gene: TRBV19
d_gene: .
j_gene: TRBJ2-1
CDR3aa: CASSIASDLYNEQFF
CDR3nt: TGTGCCAGTAGTATAGCTAGCGACCTATACAATGAGCAGTTCTTC

abundance: .
v_gene: TRBV7-2
d_gene: .
j_gene: TRBJ1-5
CDR3aa: CASSLGAGRDSNQPQHF
CDR3nt: TGTGCCAGCAGCTTAGGGGCAGGGCGGGATAGCAATCAGCCCCAGCATTTT

abundance: once
v_gene: TRBV2
d_gene: TRBD2
j_gene: TRBJ2-7
CDR3aa: CASSVLTGGPYEQYF
CDR3nt: TGTGCCAGCAGTGTTTTAACGGGAGGGCCCTACGAGCAGTACTTC

abundance: .
v_gene: TRBV7-9
d_gene: TRBD1
j_gene: TRBJ1-1
CDR3aa: CASSLDRASNTEAFF
CDR3nt: TGTGCCAGCAGCTTGGACAGGGCCTCTAACACTGAAGCTTTCTTT

abundance: .
v_gene: TRBV5-1
d_gene: .
j_gene: TRBJ2-3
CDR3aa: CASSLGTARTDTQYF
CDR3nt: TGCGCCAGCAGCTTGGGGACAGCACGCACAGATACGCAGTATTTT

abundance: .
v_gene: TRBV19
d_gene: .
j_gene: TRBJ2-6
CDR3aa: CASSIWGRGGGANVLTF
CDR3nt: TGTGCCAGTAGTATATGGGGGCGTGGAGGTGGGGCCAACGTCCTGACTTTC

abundance: .
v_gene: TRBV18
d_gene: TRBD1
j_gene: TRBJ1-5
CDR3aa: CASSPGQSQQPQHF
CDR3nt: TGTGCCAGCTCACCGGGACAGTCTCAACAGCCCCAGCATTTT

abundance: few
v_gene: TRBV6-5
d_gene: .
j_gene: TRBJ2-5
CDR3aa: CASNGRGTQGETQYF
CDR3nt: TGTGCCAGCAACGGACGCGGGACTCAGGGAGAGACCCAGTACTTC

abundance: few
v_gene: TRBV25-1
d_gene: .
j_gene: TRBJ1-1
CDR3aa: CASSALQGNTEAFF
CDR3nt: TGTGCCAGCAGTGCGCTGCAGGGGAACACTGAAGCTTTCTTT

abundance: few
v_gene: TRBV2
d_gene: TRBD1
j_gene: TRBJ2-7
CDR3aa: CASRRTGVGEQYF
CDR3nt: TGTGCCAGCAGGCGGACAGGGGTAGGAGAGCAGTACTTC

abundance: few
v_gene: TRBV9
d_gene: TRBD1
j_gene: TRBJ2-1
CDR3aa: CASSVRQGSHEQFF
CDR3nt: TGTGCCAGCAGCGTTCGACAGGGGTCCCATGAGCAGTTCTTC

abundance: few
v_gene: TRBV2
d_gene: TRBD2
j_gene: TRBJ2-7
CDR3aa: CASTQARLAGAYEQYF
CDR3nt: TGTGCCAGCACCCAGGCCCGGCTAGCGGGAGCCTACGAGCAGTACTTC

abundance: .
v_gene: TRBV28
d_gene: TRBD1
j_gene: TRBJ1-2
CDR3aa: CASRSGTGSYGYTF
CDR3nt: TGTGCCAGCAGGTCCGGGACAGGGTCATATGGCTACACCTTC

abundance: few
v_gene: TRBV14
d_gene: .
j_gene: TRBJ1-4
CDR3aa: CASSSTKTGLRNEKLFF
CDR3nt: TGTGCCAGCAGCTCTACCAAAACGGGGTTGAGGAATGAAAAACTGTTTTTT

abundance: few
v_gene: TRBV5-1
d_gene: TRBD2
j_gene: TRBJ2-3
CDR3aa: CASSPASGSTDTQYF
CDR3nt: TGCGCCAGCAGCCCCGCTAGCGGGAGCACAGATACGCAGTATTTT

abundance: few
v_gene: TRBV11-2
d_gene: .
j_gene: TRBJ1-5
CDR3aa: CASSVGVRNQPQHF
CDR3nt: TGTGCCAGCAGCGTCGGAGTACGCAATCAGCCCCAGCATTTT

abundance: few
v_gene: TRBV9
d_gene: TRBD2
j_gene: TRBJ2-1
CDR3aa: CASSLTGTSGNEQFF
CDR3nt: TGTGCCAGCAGCCTGACCGGGACTAGCGGTAATGAGCAGTTCTTC

abundance: few
v_gene: TRBV5-1
d_gene: .
j_gene: TRBJ1-1
CDR3aa: CASSFRGETEAFF
CDR3nt: TGCGCCAGCAGCTTCAGGGGAGAGACTGAAGCTTTCTTT

abundance: .
v_gene: TRBV29-1
d_gene: TRBD1
j_gene: TRBJ1-2
CDR3aa: CSAGQGGVYGYTF
CDR3nt: TGCAGCGCCGGACAGGGAGGGGTCTATGGCTACACCTTC

abundance: few
v_gene: TRBV30
d_gene: TRBD2
j_gene: TRBJ2-5
CDR3aa: CAWSQGTTIQETQYF
CDR3nt: TGTGCCTGGAGTCAAGGGACTACTATACAAGAGACCCAGTACTTC

abundance: few
v_gene: TRBV30
d_gene: TRBD1
j_gene: TRBJ1-1
CDR3aa: CAWGQGIGKAFF
CDR3nt: TGTGCCTGGGGACAGGGGATTGGTAAAGCTTTCTTT

abundance: few
v_gene: TRBV18
d_gene: TRBD2
j_gene: TRBJ2-1
CDR3aa: CASSPRAGGGEQFF
CDR3nt: TGTGCCAGCTCACCGAGAGCGGGAGGCGGTGAGCAGTTCTTC

abundance: few
v_gene: TRBV19
d_gene: TRBD2
j_gene: TRBJ2-3
CDR3aa: CASKGGSGSADTQYF
CDR3nt: TGTGCCAGTAAAGGAGGTAGCGGGAGTGCAGATACGCAGTATTTT

abundance: few
v_gene: TRBV9
d_gene: .
j_gene: TRBJ2-2
CDR3aa: CASSDTRNTGELFF
CDR3nt: TGTGCCAGCAGCGATACTAGAAACACCGGGGAGCTGTTTTTT

abundance: few
v_gene: TRBV5-4
d_gene: TRBD1
j_gene: TRBJ2-2
CDR3aa: CASSFRQGAGELFF
CDR3nt: TGTGCCAGCAGCTTCAGACAGGGGGCCGGGGAGCTGTTTTTT

abundance: .
v_gene: TRBV10-3
d_gene: TRBD2
j_gene: TRBJ2-1
CDR3aa: CAISSGTSRYNEQFF
CDR3nt: TGTGCCATCAGTTCCGGGACTAGTCGCTACAATGAGCAGTTCTTC

abundance: .
v_gene: TRBV7-6
d_gene: .
j_gene: TRBJ2-6
CDR3aa: CASHPSSGANVLTF
CDR3nt: TGTGCCAGCCACCCGAGCTCTGGGGCCAACGTCCTGACTTTC

abundance: .
v_gene: TRBV5-1
d_gene: TRBD1
j_gene: TRBJ1-1
CDR3aa: CASSLGTVEFTEAFF
CDR3nt: TGCGCCAGCAGTCTGGGGACAGTAGAATTTACTGAAGCTTTCTTT